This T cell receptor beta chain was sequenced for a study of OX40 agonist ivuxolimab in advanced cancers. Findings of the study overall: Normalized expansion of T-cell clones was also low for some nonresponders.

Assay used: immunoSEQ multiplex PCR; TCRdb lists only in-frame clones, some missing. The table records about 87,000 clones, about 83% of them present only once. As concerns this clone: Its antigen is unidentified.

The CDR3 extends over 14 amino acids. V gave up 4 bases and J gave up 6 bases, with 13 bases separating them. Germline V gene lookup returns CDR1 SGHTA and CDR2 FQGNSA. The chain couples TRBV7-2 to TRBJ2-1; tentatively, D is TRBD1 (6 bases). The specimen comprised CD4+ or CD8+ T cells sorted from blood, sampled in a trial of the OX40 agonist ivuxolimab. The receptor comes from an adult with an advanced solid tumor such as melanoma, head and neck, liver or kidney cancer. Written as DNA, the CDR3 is TGTGCCAGCAGCTCCTGGACAGTAATCAATGAGCAGTTCTTC. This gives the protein CASSSWTVINEQFF. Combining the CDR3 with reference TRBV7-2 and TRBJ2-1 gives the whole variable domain GAGVSQSPSNKVTEKGKDVELRCDPISGHTALYWYRQSLGQGLEFLIYFQGNSAPDKSGLPSDRFSAERTGGSVSTLTIQRTQQEDSAVYLCASSSWTVINEQFFGPGTRLTVL.